These 2 T cell receptor beta chains share one sample of origin, sequenced in a study of blood T cell repertoires in COVID-19. The method was immunoSEQ multiplex PCR; TCRdb's version includes in-frame clones alone and lacks a portion of them. The profile covers some 500,000 clones, with less than 90% appearing a single time and 7.5% to 9.5% taken by the ten largest. Source material: peripheral blood. These receptors were obtained from a woman aged 45-60 years with COVID-19, enrolled during active disease.

The genes are TRBV18 and TRBJ1-1; D gene ambiguous. Between the trimmed V and J ends, which lost 3 bases and 1 base, there was a span of 15 bases. The CDR3 spans 16 residues. The V gene's germline CDR1 is KGHSH and CDR2 LQKENI. The CDR3 is CASSPFHPAANTEAFF. The CDR3 DNA follows: TGTGCCAGCTCACCGTTCCATCCTGCGGCGAACACTGAAGCTTTCTTT.

The genes are TRBV28 and TRBJ1-3; D is possibly TRBD1 (6 bases). V lost 4 bases and J lost 3, with 16 bases in between. CDR3 length: 16 amino acids. Per the germline V gene, CDR1 is MDHEN and CDR2 is SYDVKM. The CDR3 spells CASSSPTGSGGNTIYF. The DNA for the CDR3 is TGTGCCAGCAGTTCCCCAACAGGGTCAGGTGGAAACACCATATATTTT. Complete variable domain (other parts from reference TRBV28 and TRBJ1-3): DVKVTQSSRYLVKRTGEKVFLECVQDMDHENMFWYRQDPGLGLRLIYFSYDVKMKEKGDIPEGYSVSREKKERFSLILESASTNQTSMYLCASSSPTGSGGNTIYFGEGSWLTVV.